These 15 T cell receptor beta chains originate from one sample sequenced in a study of T cell repertoires in cytomegalovirus infection. Using its own MiXCR run on the reads, TCRdb lists one record per CDR3 protein. The repertoire holds 300,000 or so distinct CDR3 sequences, roughly a tenth seen once, with over 2.5% in the top ten. The sample taken for sequencing was PBMCs. These receptors all come from a human donor in good health (CMV status not recorded). Some clones in this sample may be carry-over from other donors' samples.

This clonotype showed up many times. CDR3 sequence reads: CASSPLQGYGYTF. CDR3 nucleotides: TGTGCCAGCAGCCCTTTACAGGGGTATGGCTACACCTTC. The V gene is TRBV5-8, the J gene TRBJ1-2; TRBD1 matches at 7 bases. Per germline, CDR1 SGHTS and CDR2 YDEGEE. Trimming removed 4 bases from V and 5 bases from J; junction bases left unmatched: 5. The CDR3 extends over 13 amino acids. Using reference TRBV5-8 and TRBJ1-2 for the parts outside the CDR3, the full variable domain is EAGVTQSPTHLIKTRGQQATLRCSPISGHTSVYWYQQALGLGLQFLLWYDEGEERNRGNFPPRFSGRQFPNYSSELNVNALELEDSALYLCASSPLQGYGYTFGSGTRLTVV.

There are a few counts of this clonotype. The rearrangement joins TRBV20-1 to TRBJ2-5, with D tentatively TRBD2 (5 bases). CDR1 and CDR2 from the germline V gene are DFQATT and SNEGSKA (reference sequence). CDR3 length: 14 amino acids. Trimming removed 4 bases at V and 2 bases at J, with 14 bases between. The CDR3 sequence: CSAKRGAVQETQYF. The CDR3 DNA is TGCAGTGCTAAACGGGGTGCCGTACAAGAGACCCAGTACTTC.

Worth noting for this clonotype: A read error is possible here, since a much larger clone lies one base away. This chain connects TRBV4-1 to TRBJ2-7; D might be TRBD1 or TRBD2, each matching 5 bases. V gave up 8 bases and J gave up 3 bases, with 17 bases separating them. Germline V gene lookup returns CDR1 MGHRA and CDR2 YSYEKL. The CDR3 covers 14 residues. In DNA, the CDR3 is TGCGCCAGCTATAGGGGACCCGAGAGCTACGAGCAGTACGTC. Encoded protein: CASYRGPESYEQYV.

This clonotype has at least ten counts. V and J are TRBV7-2 and TRBJ2-3; perhaps TRBD1 as D (7 bases). The CDR3 is 14 residues long. Germline values: CDR1 SGHTA, CDR2 FQGNSA. V lost 5 bases and J lost 1, with 10 bases in between. CDR3 loop: CASSRRGGTDTQYF. The CDR3 DNA sequence: TGTGCCAGCAGCCGCAGGGGGGGCACAGATACGCAGTATTTT.

Points on this clonotype: A much larger clone is a single base away; this may be a read error. The V gene is TRBV6-2 or TRBV6-3, the J gene TRBJ2-2; weak D call: TRBD1 (5 bases). The CDR3 covers 14 residues. Germline V CDR1 and CDR2: MNHEY, SVGEGT. Trimming took off 10 bases at V and 1 base at J, with 13 bases between the two ends. The CDR3 nucleotides read TGTGCCAACAGACCTACAGGGAACACCGGGGAGCTGTTTTTT. This encodes CANRPTGNTGELFF.

There are many counts of this clonotype. The V and J genes are TRBV6-2 or TRBV6-3 and TRBJ2-7; 10 bases match TRBD1. Germline lookup yields CDR1 MNHEY and CDR2 SVGEGT. The CDR3 totals 15 residues. V lost 2 bases, J lost 7 bases, and 8 bases stayed unmatched. The CDR3 spells CASSYRDRGRAEQYF. The CDR3 region has the DNA TGTGCCAGCAGTTACCGGGACAGGGGCCGCGCAGAGCAGTACTTC.

A note on this clonotype: This could be a read error, since a much larger clone is one nucleotide away. The final CDR3 position lacks the conserved phenylalanine or tryptophan, pointing to a likely read error. This sequence joins TRBV28 and TRBJ1-6; TRBD1 matches at 7 bases. Germline V lookup: CDR1 MDHEN, CDR2 SYDVKM. J lost 10 bases, V lost 6 bases, and 9 bases had no gene match. This CDR3 region has 14 residues. As DNA, the CDR3 is TGTGCCAGCAGACAACGGGACAGTTCATCACCCCTCCACTTA. This codes for CASRQRDSSSPLHL.

This clonotype came up many times. The chain combines TRBV7-9 with TRBJ2-5, with D perhaps TRBD1 or TRBD2 (5 bases each). Per germline, CDR1 SEHNR and CDR2 FQNEAQ (reference sequence). This CDR3 comprises 15 residues. Between the trimmed V and J ends, which lost 4 bases and 3 bases, there was a span of 15 bases. DNA of the CDR3: TGTGCCAGCAGCTCCATTTCGGGGCGGGAAGAGACCCAGTACTTC. As protein: CASSSISGREETQYF.

The V and J genes are TRBV2 and TRBJ2-7; the match to TRBD1 covers 8 bases. The CDR3 sequence is 15 residues long. Trimming cost V 8 bases and J 5 bases; bases outside gene matches: 14. Germline-derived CDR1 and CDR2 are SNHLY and FYNNEI. In DNA, the CDR3 is TGTGCCAGCCGCCGTCCCGGGACAGGATCCAACGAGCAGTACGTC. This encodes CASRRPGTGSNEQYV.

This clonotype was counted many times. V is TRBV23-1 and J is TRBJ2-5; unclear D gene. TRBV23-1 is labeled an ORF, and its function is uncertain. The ends were cut back, 4 bases at V and 2 bases at J, with 17 bases in the middle. The CDR3 totals 16 residues. The CDR3 region has the DNA TGCGCCAGCAGTCCAATCCAGGAGATACTTCAAGAGACCCAGTACTTC. Amino acids: CASSPIQEILQETQYF.

The V call is TRBV28, the J call TRBJ1-1; D is ambiguous. The CDR3 extends over 11 amino acids. Germline CDR1 is MDHEN and CDR2 is SYDVKM. V was pared by 11 bases and J by 3 bases, with 10 bases between. CDR3 nucleotides: TGTGCCTCTGTTGCGGACACTGAAGCTTTCTTT. Translation: CASVADTEAFF.

This clonotype came up many times. The chain links TRBV14 to TRBJ1-1; D perhaps matches TRBD1 (6 bases). The CDR3 totals 14 residues. Germline CDR1 is SGHDN and CDR2 is FVKESK. V was pared by 5 bases and J by 4 bases, with 14 bases between. CDR3 DNA sequence: TGTGCCAGCAGCGGGAGGGGGTGGAGCACTGAAGCTTTCTTT. It translates to CASSGRGWSTEAFF.

Many counts were recorded for this clonotype. V gene TRBV12-3 or TRBV12-4 combines with J gene TRBJ2-2, with TRBD2 matching over 11 bases. V lost 1 base to trimming and J lost 9 bases; unmatched junction nucleotides: 7. The CDR3 is made up of 16 amino acids. The CDR3 is CASSLVGLAGRWELFF. The CDR3 coding sequence is TGTGCCAGCAGTTTAGTAGGACTAGCGGGTCGGTGGGAGCTGTTTTTT.

This clonotype was seen ten or more times. The gene calls are TRBV7-6 and TRBJ2-1, with D perhaps matching TRBD1 or TRBD2 (6 bases each). Germline-derived CDR1 and CDR2 are SGHVS and FNYEAQ. This CDR3 is built from 14 residues. The germline V and J ends were trimmed by 1 base and 8 bases, with 12 bases remaining between them. DNA of the CDR3: TGTGCCAGCAGCTTAGGGGGGGCTTGGGATGAGCAGTTCTTC. Protein sequence: CASSLGGAWDEQFF.

This clonotype came up many times. This chain connects TRBV7-2 to TRBJ1-1; TRBD1 might be the D (6 bases). CDR1 and CDR2 (germline): SGHTA, FQGNSA. Trimming removed 2 bases at V and 0 bases at J, with 10 bases between. CDR3 length: 15 residues. CDR3: CASSLKGGLNTEAFF. The CDR3, as DNA: TGTGCCAGCAGCTTAAAAGGGGGGCTGAACACTGAAGCTTTCTTT.